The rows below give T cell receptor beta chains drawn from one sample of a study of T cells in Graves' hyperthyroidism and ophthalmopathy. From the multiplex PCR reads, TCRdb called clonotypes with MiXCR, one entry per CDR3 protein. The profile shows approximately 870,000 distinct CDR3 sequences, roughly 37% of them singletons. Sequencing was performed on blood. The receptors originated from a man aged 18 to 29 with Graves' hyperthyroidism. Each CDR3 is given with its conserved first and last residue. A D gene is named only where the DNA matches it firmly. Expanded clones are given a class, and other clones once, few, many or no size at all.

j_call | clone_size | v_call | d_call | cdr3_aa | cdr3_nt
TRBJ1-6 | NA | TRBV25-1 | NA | CASVRGGPELNSPLHF | TGTGCCAGCGTCCGAGGGGGTCCTGAGCTCAATTCACCCCTCCACTTT
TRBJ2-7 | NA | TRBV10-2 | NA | CANDAGTALTIGSYEQYF | TGTGCTAACGACGCCGGGACCGCACTCACCATTGGCTCCTACGAGCAGTACTTC
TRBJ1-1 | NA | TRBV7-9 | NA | CASSPPQRQGAEAFF | TGTGCCAGCAGCCCCCCCCAACGGCAGGGCGCTGAAGCTTTCTTT
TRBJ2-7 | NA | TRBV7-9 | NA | CASSLGTRFDEQYF | TGTGCCAGCAGCTTAGGGACCAGATTCGATGAGCAGTACTTC
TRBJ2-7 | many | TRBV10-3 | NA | CAISPNQYEQYF | TGTGCCATCAGCCCTAATCAATACGAGCAGTACTTC
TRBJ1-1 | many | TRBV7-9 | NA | CASSTGPYTEAFF | TGTGCCAGTTCTACCGGGCCCTACACTGAAGCTTTCTTT
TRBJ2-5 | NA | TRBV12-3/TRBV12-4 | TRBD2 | CASRQGLAGGTPYF | TGTGCCAGCAGGCAGGGACTAGCGGGAGGCACCCCGTACTTC
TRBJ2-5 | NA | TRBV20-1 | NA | CSARDIGGEGQPQYF | TGCAGTGCTAGAGATATAGGCGGGGAAGGTCAGCCCCAGTACTTC
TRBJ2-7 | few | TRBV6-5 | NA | CASSYVGLQYF | TGTGCCAGCAGTTACGTGGGATTGCAGTACTTC
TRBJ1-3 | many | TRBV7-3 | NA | CASSLAGGSGNTIYF | TGTGCCAGCAGCTTAGCCGGGGGCTCTGGAAACACCATATATTTT
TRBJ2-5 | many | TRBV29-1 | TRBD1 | CSTWDSQETQYF | TGCAGCACCTGGGACAGCCAAGAGACCCAGTACTTC
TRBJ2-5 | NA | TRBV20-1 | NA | CSAPGIQETQYF | TGCAGTGCTCCAGGGATCCAAGAGACCCAGTACTTC
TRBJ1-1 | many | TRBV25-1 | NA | CASSESGGRNEAFF | TGTGCCAGCAGTGAATCGGGCGGGAGGAATGAAGCTTTCTTT
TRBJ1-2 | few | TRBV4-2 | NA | CASSQDLHSYYGYTF | TGTGCCAGCAGCCAAGATCTGCACAGCTACTATGGCTACACCTTC
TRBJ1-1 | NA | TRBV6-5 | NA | CASSLAQVTTEAFF | TGTGCCAGCAGTTTGGCACAGGTGACCACTGAAGCTTTCTTT
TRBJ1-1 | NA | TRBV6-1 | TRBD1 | CASKRQGPNTEAFF | TGTGCCAGCAAACGACAGGGTCCGAACACTGAAGCTTTCTTT
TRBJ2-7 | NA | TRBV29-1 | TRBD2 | CSPGLADYEQYF | TGCAGCCCGGGACTAGCGGACTACGAGCAGTACTTC
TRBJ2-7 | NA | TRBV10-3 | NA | CATPGRGGYEQYF | TGTGCCACCCCTGGCAGGGGGGGATACGAGCAGTACTTC
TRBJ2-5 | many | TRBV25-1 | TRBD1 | CASMSHRDSQETQYF | TGTGCCAGCATGTCTCACCGGGACAGTCAAGAGACCCAGTACTTC
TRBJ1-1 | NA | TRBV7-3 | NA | CASSLKGGNTEAFF | TGTGCCAGCAGTTTGAAAGGGGGGAACACTGAAGCTTTCTTT
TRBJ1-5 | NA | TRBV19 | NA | CVSLPEVRGGGQPQHF | TGTGTCAGTTTACCTGAGGTCAGGGGCGGTGGTCAGCCCCAGCATTTT
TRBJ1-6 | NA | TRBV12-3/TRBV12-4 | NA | CASRTTGNSPLHF | TGTGCCAGCAGGACCACAGGAAATTCACCCCTCCACTTT
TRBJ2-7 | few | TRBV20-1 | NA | CSARDAAASSYEQYF | TGCAGTGCTAGAGATGCGGCAGCAAGCTCCTACGAGCAGTACTTC
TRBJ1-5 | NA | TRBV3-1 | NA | CASSHDMHQPQHF | TGTGCCAGCAGCCATGACATGCATCAGCCCCAGCATTTT
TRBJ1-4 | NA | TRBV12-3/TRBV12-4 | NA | CASSLRGGKLFF | TGTGCCAGCAGTTTACGGGGCGGAAAACTGTTTTTT
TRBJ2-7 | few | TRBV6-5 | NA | CASSGNAEQYF | TGTGCCAGCAGTGGGAATGCCGAGCAGTACTTC
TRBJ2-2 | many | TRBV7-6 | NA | CASSLDSNTGELFF | TGTGCCAGCAGCTTAGACAGTAACACCGGGGAGCTGTTTTTT
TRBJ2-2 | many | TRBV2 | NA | CASSDEGLRGELFF | TGTGCCAGCAGTGACGAGGGCTTGCGCGGGGAGCTGTTTTTT
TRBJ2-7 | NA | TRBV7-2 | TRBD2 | CASLTSGSHYEQYF | TGTGCCAGCTTGACTAGCGGGAGCCACTACGAGCAGTACTTC
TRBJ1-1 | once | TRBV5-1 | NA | CASSQTSGASEAFF | TGCGCCAGCAGCCAGACTAGCGGGGCTTCTGAAGCTTTCTTT
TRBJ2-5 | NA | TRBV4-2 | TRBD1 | CASSQTRDRYQETQYF | TGTGCCAGCAGCCAGACCCGGGACAGGTACCAAGAGACCCAGTACTTC
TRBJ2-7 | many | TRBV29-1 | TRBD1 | CSVTWQGAPIDEQYF | TGCAGCGTGACCTGGCAGGGGGCGCCTATAGACGAGCAGTACTTC
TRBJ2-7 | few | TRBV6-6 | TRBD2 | CASSGLAGAQYF | TGTGCCAGCAGTGGACTAGCGGGGGCCCAGTACTTC
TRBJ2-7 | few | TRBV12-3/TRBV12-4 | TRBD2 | CASSPSGRRKFEQYF | TGTGCCAGCAGTCCTAGCGGGAGAAGGAAATTCGAGCAGTACTTC
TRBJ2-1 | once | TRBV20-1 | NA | CSAGHGDEQFF | TGCAGTGCGGGACATGGGGATGAGCAGTTCTTC
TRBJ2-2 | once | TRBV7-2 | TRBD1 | CASSYYRDRGLARDTGELFF | TGTGCCAGCAGCTATTACCGGGACAGGGGTTTGGCTCGGGACACCGGGGAGCTGTTTTTT
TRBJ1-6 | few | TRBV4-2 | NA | CASSQDSARSYNSPLHF | TGTGCCAGCAGCCAAGATTCTGCGAGGTCCTATAATTCACCCCTCCACTTT
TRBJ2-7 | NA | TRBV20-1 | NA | CSAIEQGLGKQYF | TGCAGTGCTATAGAACAGGGTCTCGGCAAGCAGTACTTC
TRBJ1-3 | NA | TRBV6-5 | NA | CASLAASGNTIYF | TGTGCCAGCCTGGCCGCCTCTGGAAACACCATATATTTT
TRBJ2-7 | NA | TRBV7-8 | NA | CASSSGRGDEQYF | TGTGCCAGCAGTTCAGGGCGAGGGGATGAGCAGTACTTC
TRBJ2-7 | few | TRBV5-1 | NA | CASSMGHTYEQYF | TGTGCCAGCAGCATGGGCCACACCTACGAGCAGTACTTC
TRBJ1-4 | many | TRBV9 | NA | CASSVARAGNEKLFF | TGTGCCAGCAGCGTAGCCAGGGCGGGTAATGAAAAACTGTTTTTT
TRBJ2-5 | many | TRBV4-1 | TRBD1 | CASSQQGGETQYF | TGTGCCAGCAGCCAACAGGGGGGAGAGACCCAGTACTTC
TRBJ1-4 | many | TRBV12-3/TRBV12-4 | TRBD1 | CASRTGWHEKLFF | TGTGCCAGCAGGACAGGGTGGCATGAAAAACTGTTTTTT
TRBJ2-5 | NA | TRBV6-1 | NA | CASSEPGRKETQYF | TGTGCCAGCAGTGAACCGGGTAGAAAGGAGACCCAGTACTTC
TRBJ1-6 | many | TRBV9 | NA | CASSVGQAGYQRNSPLHF | TGTGCCAGCAGCGTAGGTCAGGCGGGCTATCAACGTAATTCACCCCTCCACTTT
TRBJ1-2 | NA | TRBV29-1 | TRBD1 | CSLRTGPFDYGYTF | TGCAGCTTGCGGACAGGGCCCTTCGACTATGGCTACACCTTC
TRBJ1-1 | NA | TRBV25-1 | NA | CASSQGWGEAFF | TGCGCCAGCAGCCAGGGTTGGGGTGAAGCTTTCTTT
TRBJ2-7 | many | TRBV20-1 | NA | CSARGPGYEQYF | TGCAGTGCTAGAGGACCCGGCTACGAGCAGTACTTC
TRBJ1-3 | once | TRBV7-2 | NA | CASSLADGGGNTIYF | TGTGCCAGCAGCTTAGCCGACGGGGGCGGAAACACCATATATTTT
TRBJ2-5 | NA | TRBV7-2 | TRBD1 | CASSLRQGMGETQYF | TGTGCCAGCAGCCTCCGACAGGGGATGGGGGAGACCCAGTACTTC
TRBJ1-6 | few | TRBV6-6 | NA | CASRLTGGVNSPLHF | TGTGCCAGCAGGCTGACGGGGGGCGTTAATTCACCCCTCCACTTT
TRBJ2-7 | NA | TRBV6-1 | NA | CASSSWTRITYEQYF | TGTGCCAGCAGTTCTTGGACACGGATCACCTACGAGCAGTACTTC
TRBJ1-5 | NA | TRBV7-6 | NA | CASSLDPQTGYSNQPQHF | TGTGCCAGCAGCTTAGATCCCCAGACCGGTTATAGCAATCAGCCCCAGCATTTT